This TCR beta chain was sequenced during a study of cytomegalovirus exposure and HLA in healthy donors. PCR employed 60 Vbeta and 13 Jbeta primers. The method was immunoSEQ multiplex PCR; TCRdb's version includes in-frame clones alone and lacks a portion of them. Of 200,000 to 250,000 clones detected, 76% appear once; the ten largest clones hold roughly 0.6%. Note on this clone: Distinct nucleotide sequences in the sample also encode this CDR3.

The CDR3 extends over 13 amino acids. Trimming at V came to 4 bases and at J to 3 bases, leaving 2 bases not matched to a gene. Germline assignment: CDR1 MDHEN and CDR2 SYDVKM. V gene TRBV28 combines with J gene TRBJ2-7; 8 positions match TRBD2. Sequencing was done on a sample of PBMCs. This TCR was recovered from a man between 18 and 35 years old in good health and CMV-seronegative. Here the CDR3 reads CASSSTSGYEQYF. The CDR3 DNA sequence: TGTGCCAGCAGTTCCACTAGCGGCTACGAGCAGTACTTC.